The 14 T cell receptor beta chains below come from one sample, sequenced in a study of T cell changes during pregnancy in multiple sclerosis. Generated by immunoSEQ multiplex PCR, the TCRdb table keeps only in-frame clones and is missing some. Altogether 100,000 or so clones are present, 80% to 95% being singletons, with the ten largest covering about 4.5%. The specimen comprised peripheral blood, sampled in the first trimester of pregnancy. Receptors originate from a female donor with multiple sclerosis, enrolled in a pregnancy study.

This chain uses TRBV29-1 with TRBJ2-7, with 10 bases aligning to TRBD1. The V gene's germline CDR1 is SQVTM and CDR2 ANQGSEA. Unmatched junction bases numbered 6, after V lost 4 bases and J lost 3 bases. The CDR3 is 14 amino acids. CDR3 amino acids: CSVAPRTGGYEQYF. DNA for the CDR3: TGCAGCGTTGCACCCCGGACAGGGGGCTACGAGCAGTACTTC.

The chain couples TRBV5-8 to TRBJ1-3; D gene ambiguous. V gave up 1 base and J gave up 0 bases, with 11 bases separating them. Germline assignment: CDR1 SGHTS and CDR2 YDEGEE. The CDR3 extends over 16 amino acids. The CDR3 DNA sequence: TGTGCCAGCAGCTTGAAGGGCGGGAGCTCTGGAAACACCATATATTTT. It is translated as CASSLKGGSSGNTIYF.

The chain couples TRBV27 to TRBJ2-7; D is unclear. Trimming shortened V by 1 base and J by 4 bases, and 14 bases separated the two germline ends. The CDR3 covers 15 residues. The germline gives CDR1 MNHEY, CDR2 SMNVEV (reference sequence). For the CDR3, the DNA is TGTGCCAGCAGTTTATGGCCGTCTGCAGTTTACGAGCAGTACTTC. Its protein is CASSLWPSAVYEQYF.

This chain connects TRBV11-2 to TRBJ1-6; unclear D gene. Between the trimmed V and J ends, which lost 1 base and 10 bases, there was a span of 11 bases. CDR1 is SGHAT and CDR2 is FQNNGV in the germline V gene. This CDR3 contains 14 residues. The CDR3 reads CASSLVGGGSPLHF. The CDR3 DNA follows: TGTGCCAGCAGCTTAGTTGGAGGAGGATCACCCCTCCACTTT.

In DNA, the CDR3 is TGTGCCAGTAGTATCGGGTCGGGAACGAACACCGGGGAGCTGTTTTTT. Encoded protein: CASSIGSGTNTGELFF. The rearrangement uses TRBV19 and TRBJ2-2; D is possibly TRBD2 (5 bases). This CDR3 spans 16 amino acids. V was clipped by 3 bases and J by 0 bases, with 11 bases between them. Per germline, CDR1 LNHDA and CDR2 SQIVND (reference sequence).

A single count supports this clone. The genes are TRBV27 and TRBJ1-1; D is unclear. The CDR3 has 11 amino acids. Looked up from germline, CDR1 is MNHEY and CDR2 is SMNVEV (reference sequence). V lost 7 bases, J lost 7 bases, and 10 bases lay in between. CDR3 nucleotide sequence: TGTGCCAGCATTGGGCCACTTGAAGCTTTCTTT. Protein: CASIGPLEAFF.

The gene calls are TRBV27 and TRBJ1-2; D may be TRBD1 (6 bases). Germline V lookup: CDR1 MNHEY, CDR2 SMNVEV (reference sequence). Between the trimmed V and J ends, which lost 6 bases and 8 bases, there was a span of 19 bases. The CDR3 contains 14 residues. CDR3 sequence (DNA): TGTGCCAGCAGCGGGGGGCCAGGGGTTGGCGGCTACACCTTC. This sequence encodes CASSGGPGVGGYTF.

The genes are TRBV6-6 and TRBJ2-3; tentative D call: TRBD1 (6 bases). Per germline, CDR1 MNHNY and CDR2 SVGAGI (reference sequence). The germline V and J ends were trimmed by 5 bases and 4 bases, with 13 bases remaining between them. The CDR3 runs to 14 residues. The CDR3 loop reads CASSKQGPADTQYF. The DNA of the CDR3 is TGTGCCAGCAGTAAACAGGGCCCCGCAGATACGCAGTATTTT.

The V gene is TRBV12-5, the J gene TRBJ1-4, with D hard to call. The CDR3 runs 16 residues. V dropped 1 base and J dropped 0 bases, with 9 bases sitting between them. Germline V gives CDR1 LGHNT, CDR2 FRNRAP. CDR3 region: CASGLEIQATNEKLFF. The CDR3 DNA reads TGTGCTAGTGGTTTGGAGATACAAGCAACTAATGAAAAACTGTTTTTT.

This rearrangement joins TRBV7-2 to TRBJ2-3, with 8 bases fitting TRBD1. Germline lookup yields CDR1 SGHTA and CDR2 FQGNSA. The CDR3 has 17 amino acids. J was trimmed by 0 bases and V by 3 bases; bases with no gene match: 8. CDR3 nucleotide sequence: TGTGCCAGCAGCTTGCAATCCAGGGGGCCCAGCACAGATACGCAGTATTTT. Its translation is CASSLQSRGPSTDTQYF.

This clone was counted once. The V gene is TRBV6-6, the J gene TRBJ2-5; possibly TRBD1 for D (6 bases). V was trimmed by 8 bases and J by 1 base, leaving 8 bases between them. CDR1 is MNHNY, CDR2 SVGAGI, per germline (reference sequence). The CDR3 totals 12 residues. The CDR3 reads CASGGLQETQYF. For the CDR3, the DNA is TGTGCCAGCGGGGGCCTCCAAGAGACCCAGTACTTC.

The chain recombines TRBV4-1 with TRBJ2-7, with D possibly TRBD2 on 5 matching bases. CDR3 length: 14 residues. Trimming took off 3 bases at V and 0 bases at J, with 9 bases between the two ends. CDR1 is MGHRA and CDR2 is YSYEKL in the germline V gene. In DNA, the CDR3 is TGCGCCAGCAGCCAGAACCGGGACTCCTACGAGCAGTACTTC. It translates to CASSQNRDSYEQYF.

This clone was detected once. This chain links TRBV7-6 with TRBJ2-1, with 12 positions matching TRBD2. The germline gives CDR1 SGHVS, CDR2 FNYEAQ. The CDR3 runs to 18 residues. V was clipped by 4 bases and J by 0 bases; unmatched bases: 7. This CDR3 is CASSSLAGGLSSYNEQFF. The CDR3 DNA sequence: TGTGCCAGCAGCTCACTAGCGGGGGGATTAAGCTCCTACAATGAGCAGTTCTTC.

The chain combines TRBV5-4 with TRBJ2-3, with 11 nucleotides matching TRBD2. CDR3 size: 15 residues. CDR1 and CDR2 (germline): SGHNT, YYREEE (reference sequence). V was pared by 2 bases and J by 4 bases, with 3 bases of the junction left unmatched. The CDR3 protein is CASSLPGLAADTQYF. CDR3 bases: TGTGCCAGCAGCTTACCGGGACTAGCGGCAGATACGCAGTATTTT.